This T cell receptor beta chain was identified during a study of blood T cell repertoires in COVID-19. In the study overall: Acute and convalescent COVID-19 specimens originated in the United States, Italy and Spain. The cDNA or gDNA used as material had been derived from T cells, B-cell-depleted T cells, or PBMCs.

The CDR3 totals 17 residues. CDR1 is SGHTA, CDR2 FQGNSA, per germline. The ends lost 1 base at V and 8 bases at J; junction bases unmatched: 11. Seattle's cohort entered during active infection and was followed longitudinally. Assay used: immunoSEQ multiplex PCR; TCRdb lists only in-frame clones, some missing. This table has 150,000 to 200,000 clones, 83% appearing once. The source is a woman in her 70s with COVID-19, enrolled during active disease. Specimen: peripheral blood. The chain combines TRBV7-2 with TRBJ2-1; 10 positions match TRBD2. CDR3 region: CASSLDGMSSGSYEQFF. Written as DNA, the CDR3 is TGTGCCAGCAGCTTAGATGGTATGTCTAGCGGGAGCTATGAGCAGTTCTTC.